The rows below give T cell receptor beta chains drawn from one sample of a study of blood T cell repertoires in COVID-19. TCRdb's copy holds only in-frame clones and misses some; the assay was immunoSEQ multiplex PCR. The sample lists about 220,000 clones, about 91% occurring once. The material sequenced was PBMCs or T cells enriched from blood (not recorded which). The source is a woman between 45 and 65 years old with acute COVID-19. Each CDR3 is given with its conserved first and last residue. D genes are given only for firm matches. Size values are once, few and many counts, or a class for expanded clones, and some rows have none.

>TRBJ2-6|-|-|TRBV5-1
CASSLAVSGANVLTF
TGCGCCAGCAGCTTGGCCGTCTCTGGGGCCAACGTCCTGACTTTC
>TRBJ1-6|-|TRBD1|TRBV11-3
CASSFGTGNNSPLHF
TGTGCCAGCAGCTTTGGGACAGGGAATAATTCACCCCTCCACTTT
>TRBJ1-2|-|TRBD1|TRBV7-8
CASSPVQGLGGYTF
TGTGCCAGCAGCCCAGTACAGGGGCTGGGGGGCTACACCTTC
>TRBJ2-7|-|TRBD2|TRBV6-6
CASSRGLAGQIYEQYF
TGTGCCAGCAGTCGGGGGCTAGCGGGACAGATCTACGAGCAGTACTTC
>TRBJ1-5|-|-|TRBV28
CASSRLRGSNQPQHF
TGTGCCAGCAGTCGGCTTAGGGGCAGCAATCAGCCCCAGCATTTT
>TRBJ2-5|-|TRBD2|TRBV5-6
CASSLVVAGGPHQETQYF
TGTGCCAGCAGCTTGGTGGTAGCGGGAGGGCCCCACCAAGAGACCCAGTACTTC
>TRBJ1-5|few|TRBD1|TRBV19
CASRTGAGQPQHF
TGTGCCAGCAGGACAGGGGCGGGCCAGCCCCAGCATTTT
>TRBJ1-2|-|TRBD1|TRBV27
CASSFVPPQPEGADGYTF
TGTGCCAGCAGTTTTGTGCCCCCCCAGCCAGAGGGGGCGGATGGCTACACCTTC
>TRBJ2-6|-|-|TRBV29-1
CSVAPGLSGANVLTF
TGCAGCGTTGCCCCGGGACTCTCTGGGGCCAACGTCCTGACTTTC
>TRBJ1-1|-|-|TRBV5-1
CASSFPGNYEAFF
TGCGCCAGCAGCTTTCCCGGGAACTACGAAGCTTTCTTT
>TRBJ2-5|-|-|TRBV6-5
CASRRSGQETQYF
TGTGCCAGCAGAAGGAGCGGACAAGAGACCCAGTACTTC
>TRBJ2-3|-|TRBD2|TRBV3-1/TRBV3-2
CASSQPTSGSSTDTQYF
TGTGCCAGCAGCCAACCTACTAGCGGGAGCAGCACAGATACGCAGTATTTT
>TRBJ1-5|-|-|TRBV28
CASSFQVNQPQHF
TGTGCCAGCAGTTTCCAGGTCAATCAGCCCCAGCATTTT
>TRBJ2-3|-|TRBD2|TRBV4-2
CASSHGTSGSSTDTQYF
TGTGCCAGCAGCCACGGGACTAGCGGGAGTAGCACAGATACGCAGTATTTT
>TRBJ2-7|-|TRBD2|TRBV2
CASEEIAGNYEQYF
TGTGCCAGCGAAGAGATAGCGGGTAACTACGAGCAGTACTTC
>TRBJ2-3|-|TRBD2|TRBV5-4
CASSLAAGGPRDTQYF
TGTGCCAGCAGCTTGGCCGCGGGAGGGCCAAGGGATACGCAGTATTTT
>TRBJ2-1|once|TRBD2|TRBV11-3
CASSPGTSGYNEQFF
TGTGCCAGCAGCCCCGGAACTAGCGGCTACAATGAGCAGTTCTTC
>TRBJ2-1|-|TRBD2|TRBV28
CASSKAGVRDEQFF
TGTGCCAGCAGTAAAGCGGGAGTGCGAGATGAGCAGTTCTTC
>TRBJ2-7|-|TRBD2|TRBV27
CASRPLFSSGRWEQYF
TGTGCCAGCAGGCCCCTCTTTTCTAGCGGGAGGTGGGAGCAGTACTTC
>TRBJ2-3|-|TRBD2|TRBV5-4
CASSQGLAGGRTDTQYF
TGTGCCAGCAGCCAAGGACTAGCGGGAGGGAGGACAGATACGCAGTATTTT
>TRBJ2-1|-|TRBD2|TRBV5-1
CASSAGDYNEQFF
TGCGCCAGCAGCGCGGGGGATTACAATGAGCAGTTCTTC
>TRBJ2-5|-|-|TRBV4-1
CASSQDRVNTQYF
TGCGCCAGCAGCCAAGACAGGGTTAATACCCAGTACTTC
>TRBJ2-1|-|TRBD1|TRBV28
CASRPGQGYNEQFF
TGTGCCAGCAGACCGGGACAGGGTTACAATGAGCAGTTCTTC
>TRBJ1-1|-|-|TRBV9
CASSVDHMVNTEAFF
TGTGCCAGCAGCGTAGACCACATGGTGAACACTGAAGCTTTCTTT
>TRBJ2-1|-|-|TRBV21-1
CASSSGYLGNEQFF
TGTGCCAGCAGCAGCGGGTACCTAGGCAATGAGCAGTTCTTC
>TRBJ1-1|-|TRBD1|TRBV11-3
CASSRKAQGDTEAFF
TGTGCCAGCAGTCGCAAGGCACAGGGGGACACTGAAGCTTTCTTT
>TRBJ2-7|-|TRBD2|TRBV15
CATGLAGVLHEQYF
TGTGCCACCGGACTAGCGGGAGTCCTCCACGAGCAGTACTTC
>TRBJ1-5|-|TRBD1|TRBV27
CASSSGQGAQPQHF
TGTGCCAGCAGTTCGGGACAGGGAGCACAGCCCCAGCATTTT
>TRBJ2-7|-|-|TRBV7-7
CASSLDAGRNYEQYF
TGTGCCAGCAGCCTCGACGCGGGGCGGAACTACGAGCAGTACTTC
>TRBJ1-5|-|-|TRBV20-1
CSASRPGRAGQPQHF
TGCAGTGCTAGTAGGCCCGGCAGGGCTGGACAGCCCCAGCATTTT
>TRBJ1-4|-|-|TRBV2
CASSKPKTKGGNEKLFF
TGTGCCAGCAGTAAACCTAAGACAAAAGGTGGGAATGAAAAACTGTTTTTT
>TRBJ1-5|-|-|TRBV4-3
CASSQEGPGSNQPQHF
TGCGCCAGCAGCCAAGAAGGCCCAGGGAGCAATCAGCCCCAGCATTTT
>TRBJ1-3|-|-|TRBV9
CASSVGPSGNTIYF
TGTGCCAGCAGCGTAGGGCCCTCTGGAAACACCATATATTTT
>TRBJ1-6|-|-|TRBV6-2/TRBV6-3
CASSYAGTLLF
TGTGCCAGCAGTTACGCGGGGACGCTTTTGTTT
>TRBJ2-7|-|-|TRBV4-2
CATGDSGSYEQYF
TGTGCCACCGGGGATTCGGGCTCCTACGAGCAGTACTTC
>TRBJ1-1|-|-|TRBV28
CASSQGSKAFF
TGTGCCAGCAGCCAGGGCTCCAAAGCTTTCTTT
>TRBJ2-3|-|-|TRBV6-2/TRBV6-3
CASSTPAEGDTQYF
TGTGCCAGCAGTACACCCGCGGAGGGGGATACGCAGTATTTT
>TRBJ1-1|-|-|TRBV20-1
CSASMNTEAFF
TGCAGTGCTAGCATGAACACTGAAGCTTTCTTT
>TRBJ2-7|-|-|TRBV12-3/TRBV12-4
CASSWDLLYEQYF
TGTGCCAGCAGTTGGGACTTGCTCTACGAGCAGTACTTC